This T cell receptor (beta chain) appears in the sequencing data of a study of cytomegalovirus exposure and HLA in healthy donors. The protocol was immunoSEQ multiplex PCR, while the TCRdb copy is restricted to in-frame clones and leaves out a portion. The sample carries about 110,000 clones, under 85% recorded once. Sequencing used PBMCs. This clonotype originated in a woman aged 18-30 years in good health and CMV-seronegative.

The CDR3 coding sequence is TGTGCCAGCCATCCCTTCTTCGGGGGGAATCAGCCCCAGCATTTT. It yields the protein CASHPFFGGNQPQHF. V and J are TRBV19 and TRBJ1-5; possibly TRBD1 for D (5 bases). The CDR3 contains 15 residues. Per the germline V gene, CDR1 is LNHDA and CDR2 is SQIVND (reference sequence). Deletions cut 9 bases from V and 4 bases from J, with 19 bases between.